Detailed here is one T cell receptor beta chain. The target antigen is unknown. This record belongs to a study of graft-versus-host responses after intestinal transplantation. Study overall: The study gave all recipients anti-thymocyte globulin induction, then tacrolimus and steroids for approximately three years. General study points: GvH clonotypes were identified within recipient marrow, with a subset emerging first in ileum or blood. When patients had graft-donor T cell macrochimerism, their allografts held high graft-versus-host to host-versus-graft clonal ratios.

V was clipped by 4 bases and J by 10 bases; unmatched bases: 7. CDR3 length equals 14 residues. Germline V gene sequence: CDR1 SGDLS, CDR2 YYNGEE. Method: immunoSEQ multiplex PCR; TCRdb's copy keeps in-frame clones and lacks some. The sample holds around 40,000 clones, approximately 95% seen once. This rearrangement joins TRBV9 to TRBJ1-6; 8 bases align to TRBD1. The TCR sequence derives from a human donor who was the organ donor for an intestinal transplant. Sequenced here: unstimulated CD8+ T cells sorted from spleen or lymph node cells, sampled before transplant. The CDR3 bases are TGTGCCAGCAGCACAGGACAGGGAGGATCACCCCTCCACTTT. It translates to CASSTGQGGSPLHF.